This entry lists 15 T cell receptor beta chains sequenced from one sample in a study of T cell responses to AZD1222 COVID-19 vaccine. TCRdb's copy holds only in-frame clones and misses some; the assay was immunoSEQ multiplex PCR. The data hold approximately 130,000 clones, with roughly nine tenths observed a single time. Sequences were derived from peripheral blood, sampled 28 days after the second AZD1222 dose. Source of these receptors: an adult who received the AZD1222 COVID-19 vaccine.

The gene calls are TRBV12-5 and TRBJ2-5; D is ambiguous. This CDR3 region has 17 residues. Germline V gene lookup returns CDR1 LGHNT and CDR2 FRNRAP. Trimming took off 1 base at V and 2 bases at J, with 17 bases between the two ends. DNA of the CDR3: TGTGCTAGTGGTTTGGGGGCCCACACAGTGGGACAAGAGACCCAGTACTTC. This encodes CASGLGAHTVGQETQYF.

V usage is TRBV19 and J usage is TRBJ1-1; possible D gene TRBD1, 6 bases. The CDR3 has 15 amino acids. Germline CDR1 is LNHDA and CDR2 is SQIVND (reference sequence). V lost 6 bases, J lost 6 bases, and 20 bases lay in between. The CDR3 DNA sequence: TGTGCCAGTAGGGCCGGGACATTAACGGTCGCTGAAGCTTTCTTT. This sequence encodes CASRAGTLTVAEAFF.

This rearrangement joins TRBV9 to TRBJ2-7; D gene ambiguous. Germline loops: CDR1 SGDLS, CDR2 YYNGEE. V lost 1 base to trimming and J lost 9 bases, with 11 bases between them. The CDR3 covers 12 residues. CDR3 residues: CASSVLDGVQYF. The CDR3 DNA reads as TGTGCCAGCAGCGTACTCGACGGCGTGCAGTACTTC. Drawing the rest from reference TRBV9 and TRBJ2-7, the complete variable domain is DSGVTQTPKHLITATGQRVTLRCSPRSGDLSVYWYQQSLDQGLQFLIQYYNGEERAKGNILERFSAQQFPDLHSELNLSSLELGDSALYFCASSVLDGVQYFGPGTRLTVT.

The chain combines TRBV19 with TRBJ2-1; maybe TRBD2 (6 bases). Trimming took 6 bases from V and 3 from J, leaving 15 bases between them. Looked up from germline, CDR1 is LNHDA and CDR2 is SQIVND (reference sequence). The CDR3 is 15 amino acids. This CDR3 reads CASRAAGRSYNEQFF. CDR3 nucleotides: TGTGCCAGTAGAGCGGCGGGGAGAAGCTACAATGAGCAGTTCTTC.

This chain joins TRBV3-1 (or the pseudogene TRBV3-2) and TRBJ2-1, with TRBD1 matching over 7 bases. CDR3 length: 13 amino acids. CDR1 is LGHDT, CDR2 YNNKEL, per germline (reference sequence). V dropped 5 bases and J dropped 9; count of bases not matched to a gene: 7. The CDR3 reads CASSMTGLGEQFF. CDR3 in DNA: TGTGCCAGCAGCATGACAGGGTTGGGTGAGCAGTTCTTC.

The rearrangement uses TRBV4-3 and TRBJ2-1; D unclear. Per the germline V gene, CDR1 is LGHNA and CDR2 is YSLEER. Trimming left V 1 base short and J 4 bases short, with 11 bases between. The CDR3 is 15 amino acids. Here the CDR3 reads CASSQVGPLYNEQFF. DNA for the CDR3: TGCGCCAGCAGCCAAGTTGGGCCACTTTACAATGAGCAGTTCTTC.

The gene calls are TRBV7-9 and TRBJ1-1; TRBD1 is a possible D gene (5 bases). The length of the CDR3 is 15 residues. V was shortened by 1 base and J by 4 bases, with 13 bases between the two germline ends. Germline V lookup: CDR1 SEHNR, CDR2 FQNEAQ (reference sequence). The CDR3 reads CASSLVGPAATEAFF. The CDR3 coding sequence is TGTGCCAGCAGCTTAGTGGGACCCGCGGCCACTGAAGCTTTCTTT.

Concerning this clone itself: A read error is possible here, since a much larger clone lies one base away. The V call is TRBV6-1, the J call TRBJ1-1; no reliable D call. The CDR3 is made up of 13 amino acids. Germline values: CDR1 MNHNS, CDR2 SASEGT. The CDR3 reads CASSEARSAEVFF. As DNA, the CDR3 is TGTGCCAGCAGTGAAGCGCGGTCGGCTGAAGTTTTCTTT.

This rearrangement joins TRBV25-1 to TRBJ1-3, with TRBD1 identical over 8 bases. CDR3 length: 14 residues. V lost 8 bases and J lost 3; bases outside the gene matches: 6. The germline V gene has CDR1 MGHDK and CDR2 SYGVNS. CDR3 bases: TGTGCCAGCGGCCTGACAGGGGTTGGAAACACCATATATTTT. Its translation is CASGLTGVGNTIYF. The whole variable domain, filled in from reference TRBV25-1 and TRBJ1-3, reads EADIYQTPRYLVIGTGKKITLECSQTMGHDKMYWYQQDPGMELHLIHYSYGVNSTEKGDLSSESTVSRIRTEHFPLTLESARPSHTSQYLCASGLTGVGNTIYFGEGSWLTVV.

The rearrangement uses TRBV10-3 and TRBJ1-1, with no clear D. Germline V lookup: CDR1 ENHRY, CDR2 SYGVKD. The CDR3 has 15 residues. Between the trimmed V and J ends, which lost 4 bases and 4 bases, there was a span of 16 bases. The CDR3 coding sequence is TGTGCCATCAGTGGCGGCGGGGAGGGAGGCACTGAAGCTTTCTTT. Translated: CAISGGGEGGTEAFF.

J is TRBJ2-7 and V is TRBV7-2; 15 bases fit TRBD2. The CDR3 contains 16 residues. Germline V gives CDR1 SGHTA, CDR2 FQGNSA. V was pared by 2 bases and J by 4 bases, with 3 bases of the junction left unmatched. CDR3 sequence (DNA): TGTGCCAGCAGCTTATTAGGACTAGCGGGGGGGTACGAGCAGTACTTC. It translates to CASSLLGLAGGYEQYF.

J is TRBJ1-2 and V is TRBV7-2; TRBD1 matches 7 bases. There are 16 residues in the CDR3. CDR1 is SGHTA and CDR2 is FQGNSA in the germline V gene. J was trimmed by 5 bases and V by 1 base; bases with no gene match: 10. CDR3 amino acids: CASSLGGTGVEYGYTF. CDR3 DNA sequence: TGTGCCAGCAGCTTAGGAGGTACAGGGGTAGAATATGGCTACACCTTC.

This chain uses TRBV14 with TRBJ2-5; 11 nucleotides agree with TRBD2. Trimming took 1 base from V and 4 from J; bases not matched to a gene: 2. Germline V CDR1 and CDR2: SGHDN, FVKESK. The CDR3 consists of 15 residues. Here the CDR3 reads CASSQVAGGLETQYF. The CDR3 DNA sequence: TGTGCCAGCAGCCAAGTAGCGGGAGGGTTAGAGACCCAGTACTTC.

The chain uses TRBV7-9 and TRBJ1-5; possibly TRBD1 for D (6 bases). This CDR3 contains 13 residues. Germline lookup yields CDR1 SEHNR and CDR2 FQNEAQ (reference sequence). The ends were cut back, 11 bases at V and 5 bases at J, with 16 bases in the middle. In nucleotides, the CDR3 is TGTGCCTGGACGGGGGGCGCGGATCAGCCCCAGCATTTT. Translation gives CAWTGGADQPQHF.

The chain employs TRBV9 and TRBJ1-3; D call uncertain. Trimming removed 0 bases at V and 4 bases at J, with 8 bases between. Per germline, CDR1 SGDLS and CDR2 YYNGEE. This CDR3 is 14 amino acids long. The CDR3 DNA sequence: TGTGCCAGCAGCGTAGAGAGTTGGGGAAACACCATATATTTT. As protein: CASSVESWGNTIYF.